Given below is one T cell receptor (beta chain) in context. Via MiXCR, TCRdb re-called the RT-PCR reads, giving one row per CDR3 protein. The table lists 2,000 to 2,500 distinct CDR3 sequences, roughly 30% of them singletons. This record belongs to a study of yellow fever vaccine responses in identical twins. The length of the CDR3 is 16 residues. Germline lookup yields CDR1 MNHEY and CDR2 SVGAGI. After removal of 0 bases from V and 3 bases from J, the junction contained 4 bases not matched to a gene. The chain has TRBV6-5 and TRBJ2-7; 11 bases line up with TRBD1. The TCR sequence derives from a woman aged 18-29 years who received the yellow fever vaccine. This specimen consisted of T cells from blood (PBMCs), unsorted or a sorted subset (not recorded which), obtained before or after yellow fever vaccination (not recorded which). The CDR3 DNA reads as TGTGCCAGCAGTTACTCGGACGGGACAGGGGGCTACGAGCAGTACTTC. This codes for CASSYSDGTGGYEQYF.